Given below is one T cell receptor beta chain in context. These data are taken from a study of blood T cell repertoires in COVID-19. Study as a whole: Specimens from acute and convalescent COVID-19 originated in the United States, Italy and Spain.

In the study's own analysis: Estimates of nucleated cell counts were drawn from the amplification of reference gene primers. The data were produced by immunoSEQ multiplex PCR, yet TCRdb's version contains in-frame clones alone and is incomplete. V and J calls and clone size are copied from that table; D and trimming were computed from the DNA. The table records tens of thousands of clones, approximately 89% of them present only once. CDR3 size: 14 residues. V gave up 1 base and J gave up 5 bases, with 9 bases separating them. Germline-derived CDR1 and CDR2 are LNHDA and SQIVND (reference sequence). This chain uses TRBV19 with TRBJ2-1; weak D call: TRBD2 (6 bases). Specimen: peripheral blood. This TCR was sampled from a man in his sixties with acute or convalescent COVID-19. The CDR3 DNA reads TGTGCCAGTAGTATAGTGGCGGGGAACAATGAGCAGTTCTTC. Its protein product is CASSIVAGNNEQFF.